This TCR beta chain was identified during a study of tumor and adjacent non-tumor tissue in lung cancer. Points from the study as a whole: TCR diversity was significantly greater in tumor than normal lung tissue.

CDR3 length: 14 amino acids. Germline V CDR1 and CDR2: SGHNT, YYREEE (reference sequence). Of note for this clonotype: Its antigen is unidentified. A read error may produce the germline difference seen at one junction end.

This sample's RNA came from whole unsorted tissue. Distant lung tissue was collected more than 3 cm away from the tumor edge. A modified ARM-PCR protocol with three rounds of nested PCR amplified TCRbeta. TCRdb fed the multiplex PCR reads into MiXCR, producing one record per CDR3 protein. The table includes 70,000 to 90,000 distinct CDR3 sequences, 80% to 90% detected once. The V and J genes are TRBV5-4 and TRBJ2-7; TRBD1 is a possible D gene (6 bases). This sequence originates from a man in his sixties with non-small cell lung cancer. Source material: distant non-tumor lung tissue. This CDR3 is CASSPGDRTYEQYF. The CDR3 region has the DNA TGTGCCAGCAGCCCAGGGGACCGAACCTACGAACAGTACTTC.